This T cell receptor beta chain was obtained from a study of vaccination effects on CD4 cells after COVID-19. As for the study in general: Either the BNT162b2 or mRNA-1273 vaccine was given to participants in two doses. Findings and limits, study-wide: Marked clonal contraction was seen in infection- and vaccine-induced clones late after vaccination.

Trimming removed 7 bases from V and 7 bases from J; junction bases left unmatched: 6. The CDR3 runs to 13 residues. Germline CDR1 is LNHDA and CDR2 is SQIVND (reference sequence). Under the ViraFEST assay, PBMC were stimulated with viral peptide pools so that antigen-specific CD4+ T cells expanded. Sequencing was performed afterwards. Cells that had been cultured for roughly eleven days were the source of isolated CD4+ T cells. Vaccinees lacked prior SARS-CoV-2 infection and tested negative for nucleocapsid antibodies. Each culture had half its medium swapped for IL-2 medium on days 3 and 7. To note about this clone: The antigen is unknown.

Sequencing was performed with immunoSEQ multiplex PCR; in TCRdb, only in-frame clones are kept and a portion is missing. The table has 62,000 or so clones, about 80% seen once; the top ten hold 10% to 15%. The chain has TRBV19 and TRBJ2-1, with 8 bases lining up with TRBD2. This clonotype originated in a human donor who received a COVID-19 vaccine. This specimen was CD4+ T cells from PBMCs cultured with SARS-CoV-2 spike peptides, taken before COVID-19 vaccination. The CDR3 nucleotides are TGTGCCAGTACCGGGCCGGGGGGGAATGAGCAGTTCTTC. Translation: CASTGPGGNEQFF. Based on the CDR3 plus reference TRBV19 and TRBJ2-1, the full variable domain is DGGITQSPKYLFRKEGQNVTLSCEQNLNHDAMYWYRQDPGQGLRLIYYSQIVNDFQKGDIAEGYSVSREKKESFPLTVTSAQKNPTAFYLCASTGPGGNEQFFGPGTRLTVL.